This T cell receptor beta chain was observed in a study of T-cell memory formation after mild COVID-19. Whole-study findings and limits: Clones shrinking between day 15 and 85 showed a balanced CD4/CD8 split, and those that grew later tilted toward CD4+. Pre-infection memory carried some responding clones, suggesting that cross-reactive memory joined. Whether second-wave clones peaking at day 37 were SARS-CoV-2 specific went unconfirmed.

CDR3 length: 16 residues. V dropped 4 bases and J dropped 4 bases, with 20 bases sitting between them. Per germline, CDR1 SGHTA and CDR2 FQGNSA. One entry per CDR3 protein, called by TCRdb with MiXCR from the 5' RACE reads. The profile shows about 250,000 distinct CDR3 sequences, 15% of them singletons. This clonotype appeared a few times. The antigen remains unidentified. Source material: PBMCs or a T cell subset sorted from them (not recorded which). The TCR comes from an adult woman who had mild COVID-19 (a few samples of this study predate the infection). Cell type and time point are not known. V and J are TRBV7-2 and TRBJ2-7, with D perhaps TRBD1 or TRBD2 (5 bases each). The CDR3 DNA reads TGTGCCAGCAGCTCCCCCCGCCTAGGCTGGGGGTACGAGCAGTACTTC. Translated, it gives CASSSPRLGWGYEQYF.